This T cell receptor beta chain is from a study of chemoradiotherapy in HPV16-positive cancers. Study summary: Functional T-cell assays on a couple of HPV16-positive patients' cells defined candidate HPV-specific clones and common TCR motifs. General observations from the study: Candidate HPV-specific clones and E7-related TCR motifs grew in tumor during treatment. For HPV16-positive patients, expanding HPV-responsive T cells associated with longer recurrence-free survival. HPV-specific T cells were functionally defined from only two HPV16-positive patients.

The table came from immunoSEQ multiplex PCR; TCRdb's copy has only in-frame clones and leaves some out. The table lists 25,000 to 40,000 clones, 70% to 90% of them singletons. As regards this clone: The antigen is not known.

V was trimmed by 8 bases and J by 4 bases, leaving 2 bases between them. Germline V lookup: CDR1 MNHNS, CDR2 SASEGT. The CDR3 is 9 amino acids. The sequences come from blood, collected from a patient who underwent chemoradiotherapy. The TCR comes from a human donor with HPV-associated anogenital cancer. The chain uses TRBV6-1 and TRBJ2-5, with no clear D. CDR3 DNA: TGTGCCAGCGGAGAGACCCAGTACTTC. This codes for CASGETQYF.